One sample yielded the 25 T cell receptor beta chains listed below, sequenced in a study of blood T cell repertoires in COVID-19. Sequencing used immunoSEQ multiplex PCR; TCRdb keeps in-frame clones, though not all of them. The table shows tens of thousands of clones, with roughly 90% occurring only once. Material: peripheral blood. All receptors derive from a man aged 45-65 years with COVID-19, enrolled during active disease.

The gene calls are TRBV6-5 and TRBJ2-7; 9 bases align to TRBD2. V lost 10 bases, J lost 3 bases, and 10 bases stayed unmatched. This CDR3 spans 14 amino acids. Germline loops: CDR1 MNHEY, CDR2 SVGAGI. CDR3 sequence (DNA): TGTGCCACCTCGGGGGCTAGCGGGGACTACGAGCAGTACTTC. Translated, it gives CATSGASGDYEQYF.

The CDR3 DNA reads as TGTGCCAGCACCCAGGGAGGAAGCGGGGGGGCGTACGAGCAGTTCTTC. Its protein is CASTQGGSGGAYEQFF. The J gene is TRBJ2-1, the V gene TRBV28, with 10 bases matching TRBD2. In germline, CDR1 is MDHEN, CDR2 SYDVKM. The V segment lost 7 bases and the J segment 10 bases; nucleotides outside the gene matches: 16. The CDR3 totals 16 residues.

The CDR3 protein is CASSYLTEPLHF. The CDR3 region has the DNA TGTGCCAGCAGTTATCTAACAGAGCCCCTCCACTTT. The chain employs TRBV2 and TRBJ1-6; the D is unclear. The V and J ends lost 5 bases and 13 bases respectively, with 12 bases between them. The CDR3 extends over 12 amino acids. Germline CDR1 is SNHLY and CDR2 is FYNNEI.

This chain links TRBV24-1 with TRBJ2-1; 8 positions match TRBD1. The CDR3 is 18 residues long. The J segment lost 7 bases and the V segment lost 1 base, leaving 14 bases of the junction unmatched. Germline V CDR1 and CDR2: KGHDR, SFDVKD. Written as DNA, the CDR3 is TGTGCCACCAGTGATTTCTTTTCGTCGCAGGGGGCGCGAAATGAGCAGTTCTTC. Translating gives CATSDFFSSQGARNEQFF.

The rearrangement links TRBV2 to TRBJ1-3, with TRBD1 matching 8 bases. The CDR3 sequence is 18 residues long. Germline V lookup: CDR1 SNHLY, CDR2 FYNNEI. V gave up 5 bases and J gave up 1 base; unmatched junction bases: 13. CDR3 sequence reads: CASSRQGMRGASGNTIYF. CDR3 nucleotides: TGTGCCAGCAGTCGACAGGGGATGAGAGGGGCATCTGGAAACACCATATATTTT. The variable domain in full, completed from reference TRBV2 and TRBJ1-3, reads EPEVTQTPSHQVTQMGQEVILRCVPISNHLYFYWYRQILGQKVEFLVSFYNNEISEKSEIFDDQFSVERPDGSNFTLKIRSTKLEDSAMYFCASSRQGMRGASGNTIYFGEGSWLTVV.

This clone was recorded once. This chain links TRBV6-5 with TRBJ2-7; D not certain. The CDR3 runs 15 residues. Germline V CDR1 and CDR2: MNHEY, SVGAGI. V was cut by 6 bases and J by 2 bases, with 17 bases left in between. The chain's CDR3 is CASSRPGEAPYEQYF. Here the CDR3 DNA reads TGTGCCAGCAGCCGACCGGGTGAGGCACCCTACGAGCAGTACTTC.

V usage is TRBV2 and J usage is TRBJ2-5; 9 bases match TRBD1. The CDR3 totals 15 residues. Germline V gene data show CDR1 as SNHLY and CDR2 as FYNNEI. The V segment lost 3 bases and the J segment 5 bases; nucleotides outside the gene matches: 7. The CDR3 here is CASSDTTGGRETQYF. The CDR3 DNA is TGTGCCAGCAGTGATACAACAGGGGGCAGGGAGACCCAGTACTTC.

This clone was observed a handful of times. The gene calls are TRBV10-3 and TRBJ2-7, with 7 bases lining up with TRBD1. The length of the CDR3 is 14 residues. The ends lost 6 bases at V and 5 bases at J; junction bases unmatched: 10. Per the germline V gene, CDR1 is ENHRY and CDR2 is SYGVKD. CDR3 residues: CAISDTGDLNEQYF. The DNA of the CDR3 is TGTGCCATCAGCGACACAGGGGATTTAAACGAGCAGTACTTC.

J is TRBJ2-2 and V is TRBV6-5; 7 nucleotides align to TRBD1. The CDR3 totals 15 residues. The germline V gene encodes CDR1 MNHEY and CDR2 SVGAGI. V trimming: 5 bases; J trimming: 0 bases; junction bases outside the gene matches: 3. In nucleotides, the CDR3 is TGTGCCAGCAGTAAACAGGGGCCGAACACCGGGGAGCTGTTTTTT. Encoded protein: CASSKQGPNTGELFF.

The chain has TRBV9 and TRBJ2-2, with D possibly matching TRBD2 (6 bases). The germline V gene encodes CDR1 SGDLS and CDR2 YYNGEE. V was pared by 4 bases and J by 0 bases, with 16 bases between. This CDR3 region has 17 residues. The CDR3 sequence is CASSPLIADPNTGELFF. CDR3 bases: TGTGCCAGCAGCCCACTAATAGCGGATCCGAACACCGGGGAGCTGTTTTTT.

This sequence joins TRBV15 and TRBJ2-1; 11 bases fit TRBD2. Germline lookup yields CDR1 LNHNV and CDR2 YYDKDF (reference sequence). There are 16 residues in the CDR3. Trimming removed 0 bases from V and 7 bases from J; junction bases left unmatched: 5. CDR3 residues: CATSREGRLAGNEQFF. DNA of the CDR3: TGTGCCACCAGCAGAGAGGGGAGACTAGCGGGGAATGAGCAGTTCTTC.

The chain links TRBV18 to TRBJ1-1; D ambiguous. Trimming removed 3 bases from V and 0 bases from J, with 11 bases in between. This CDR3 has 15 amino acids. Germline CDR1 and CDR2: KGHSH and LQKENI. Here the CDR3 reads CASSPRNPMNTEAFF. Written as DNA, the CDR3 is TGTGCCAGCTCACCTAGAAACCCTATGAACACTGAAGCTTTCTTT.

This sequence joins TRBV7-9 and TRBJ2-1, with a possible D match to TRBD1 (6 bases). The CDR3 contains 12 residues. In germline, CDR1 is SEHNR, CDR2 FQNEAQ (reference sequence). V was pared by 2 bases and J by 10 bases, with 9 bases between. The CDR3 DNA reads TGTGCCAGCAGCTTATCCGACAGGGAGCAGTTCTTC. Residues: CASSLSDREQFF.

CDR3 in DNA: TGTGCCAGCATGTATCGGGGGAACAATGAAAAACTGTTTTTT. It codes for CASMYRGNNEKLFF. The chain joins TRBV2 to TRBJ1-4, with a possible D match to TRBD1 (5 bases). Germline values: CDR1 SNHLY, CDR2 FYNNEI. V shed 7 bases and J shed 5 bases, with 14 bases lying between them. CDR3 size: 14 residues.

The chain links TRBV5-8 to TRBJ2-3, with a tentative D call TRBD2 (5 bases). Per the germline V gene, CDR1 is SGHTS and CDR2 is YDEGEE. V was pared by 0 bases and J by 8 bases, with 19 bases between. This CDR3 contains 16 residues. The CDR3 DNA reads as TGTGCCAGCAGCTTGGGCCTAGCCGTAAATGGCGGTACGCAGTATTTT. Amino acids: CASSLGLAVNGGTQYF.

The rearrangement joins TRBV19 to TRBJ1-1, with TRBD1 matching 10 bases. Germline lookup yields CDR1 LNHDA and CDR2 SQIVND (reference sequence). This CDR3 is 16 amino acids long. Losses at the gene ends were 6 bases for V and 3 bases for J; bases not matched to a gene: 10. Here the CDR3 reads CASRHRDRGSDTEAFF. The CDR3 bases are TGTGCCAGTAGACACCGGGACAGGGGATCGGACACTGAAGCTTTCTTT.

The rearrangement joins TRBV6-2 or TRBV6-3 to TRBJ1-5; 7 positions agree with TRBD1. The CDR3 spans 15 residues. The trim removed 6 bases at V and 7 bases at J, leaving 12 bases unmatched. CDR1 is MNHEY, CDR2 SVGEGT, per germline. The CDR3 loop is CASRYTMQGEQPQHF. The CDR3 nucleotides are TGTGCCAGCAGATACACGATGCAGGGGGAGCAGCCCCAGCATTTT.

The chain combines TRBV4-1 with TRBJ1-6; 10 nucleotides align to TRBD1. Germline-derived CDR1 and CDR2 are MGHRA and YSYEKL. Unmatched junction bases numbered 4, after V lost 4 bases and J lost 10 bases. The CDR3 loop spans 14 amino acids. The CDR3 DNA reads TGCGCCAGCAGCCCTGACAGGGGGCTGTCACCCCTCCACTTT. It specifies CASSPDRGLSPLHF.

V is TRBV4-3 and J is TRBJ1-6, with 10 positions matching TRBD1. Trimming cost V 0 bases and J 7 bases; bases outside gene matches: 12. Germline V gene lookup returns CDR1 LGHNA and CDR2 YSLEER. The CDR3 contains 19 residues. The CDR3 nucleotides are TGCGCCAGCAGCCAAGATGTGGGACAGGGGCCTGTCCCAAATTCACCCCTCCACTTT. As protein: CASSQDVGQGPVPNSPLHF.

This clone has just one count. The rearrangement uses TRBV4-2 and TRBJ2-1, with 12 bases identical to TRBD2. The CDR3 runs to 15 residues. Germline CDR1 is LGHNA and CDR2 is YNFKEQ. The V and J ends lost 9 bases and 6 bases, in that order; junction bases with no gene match: 9. CDR3 in DNA: TGTGCCAGTAGCAGGCCTAGCGGGGGGGCCAATGAGCAGTTCTTC. Its protein is CASSRPSGGANEQFF.

The chain employs TRBV11-2 and TRBJ2-5; 12 bases map to TRBD2. The V and J ends lost 5 bases and 1 base, in that order; junction bases with no gene match: 14. CDR3 length: 19 residues. The germline V gene has CDR1 SGHAT and CDR2 FQNNGV. This chain's CDR3 is CASSRLAGGRHSIQETQYF. CDR3 DNA: TGTGCCAGCAGCCGCCTAGCGGGGGGGCGACATAGTATCCAAGAGACCCAGTACTTC.

The rearrangement links TRBV7-8 to TRBJ2-1; 8 bases align to TRBD1. Germline-derived CDR1 and CDR2 are SGHVS and FQNEAQ. This CDR3 is built from 15 residues. The J segment lost 6 bases and the V segment lost 5 bases, leaving 9 bases of the junction unmatched. The CDR3, as DNA: TGTGCCAGCAGCCTGAACAGGGGGAGAGTCAATGAGCAGTTCTTC. It yields the protein CASSLNRGRVNEQFF. Filled out from reference TRBV7-8 and TRBJ2-1, the complete variable domain reads GAGVSQSPRYKVAKRGQDVALRCDPISGHVSLFWYQQALGQGPEFLTYFQNEAQLDKSGLPSDRFFAERPEGSVSTLKIQRTQQEDSAVYLCASSLNRGRVNEQFFGPGTRLTVL.

The sample holds a few counts of this clone. The chain employs TRBV28 and TRBJ1-5; no reliable D call. The CDR3 consists of 13 residues. CDR1 MDHEN and CDR2 SYDVKM come from the germline V gene. The V end lost 6 bases, the J end lost 5 bases, and 11 bases lay between the germline ends. The CDR3 coding sequence is TGTGCCAGCAGATCTACCTCCCATCAGCCCCAGCATTTT. Translating it yields CASRSTSHQPQHF.

The chain links TRBV9 to TRBJ2-1; 7 nucleotides line up with TRBD2. Unmatched junction bases numbered 4, after V lost 1 base and J lost 9 bases. CDR3 size: 13 residues. Germline V gene sequence: CDR1 SGDLS, CDR2 YYNGEE. The CDR3 region has the DNA TGTGCCAGCAGCGTATTCAGGGAGGGTGAGCAGTTCTTC. Translated: CASSVFREGEQFF.

The J gene is TRBJ1-1, the V gene TRBV5-8; D not resolved. Trimming stripped 4 bases from V and 4 bases from J, with 14 bases between. Germline V lookup: CDR1 SGHTS, CDR2 YDEGEE. The CDR3 consists of 14 residues. For the CDR3, the DNA is TGTGCCAGCAGCGCCCGTTCAGTGGCCACTGAAGCTTTCTTT. Protein: CASSARSVATEAFF. The complete variable domain, with remaining parts taken from reference TRBV5-8 and TRBJ1-1, reads EAGVTQSPTHLIKTRGQQATLRCSPISGHTSVYWYQQALGLGLQFLLWYDEGEERNRGNFPPRFSGRQFPNYSSELNVNALELEDSALYLCASSARSVATEAFFGQGTRLTVV.